The 28 T cell receptor beta chains presented below share a single source sample, sequenced in a study of lung T cells in sarcoidosis with Löfgren's syndrome. Each CDR3 protein gets one entry after TCRdb re-called the reads with MiXCR. The sample holds 60,000 or so distinct CDR3 sequences, 20% to 25% seen once. Sample: CD4+ T cells from PBMCs. The receptors here all came from a human donor with sarcoidosis (Löfgren's syndrome or another form), or a control subject (not recorded which).

As for this clonotype: A single base separates this from a much larger clone, so it may be a read error. The rearrangement links TRBV6-1 to TRBJ1-1; TRBD1 is a possible D gene (6 bases). Per the germline V gene, CDR1 is MNHNS and CDR2 is SASEGT. This CDR3 region has 13 residues. V dropped 8 bases and J dropped 4 bases, with 14 bases sitting between them. CDR3 sequence reads: CASGTGRSTEAFF. DNA for the CDR3: TGTGCCAGCGGTACAGGGAGATCCACTGAAGCTTTCTTT.

The gene calls are TRBV28 and TRBJ1-1, with D perhaps TRBD1 (5 bases). In germline, CDR1 is MDHEN, CDR2 SYDVKM. Trimming took off 6 bases at V and 1 base at J, with 15 bases between the two ends. The CDR3 loop spans 15 amino acids. CDR3 nucleotides: TGTGCCAGCAGGGCAGAAGGGACGGGGAACACTGAAGCTTTCTTT. Protein product: CASRAEGTGNTEAFF.

This clonotype has a handful of counts. The J gene is TRBJ2-7, the V gene TRBV9, with 10 bases fitting TRBD2. CDR1 and CDR2 (germline): SGDLS, YYNGEE. The CDR3 loop spans 15 amino acids. Trimming removed 3 bases from V and 7 bases from J; junction bases left unmatched: 10. CDR3 in amino acids: CASSALAGGADEQYF. The CDR3 nucleotides read TGTGCCAGCAGCGCTTTAGCGGGAGGAGCGGATGAGCAGTACTTC.

The chain links TRBV7-2 to TRBJ2-5; D remains unclear. CDR1 is SGHTA, CDR2 FQGNSA, per germline. The CDR3 extends over 11 amino acids. Between the trimmed V and J ends, which lost 5 bases and 11 bases, there was a span of 12 bases. The CDR3, as DNA: TGTGCCAGCAGCCAACGCTTCGCGCAGTACTTC. Protein sequence: CASSQRFAQYF.

To note about this clonotype: A much more abundant neighbour one base away suggests this may be a read error. The rearrangement joins TRBV20-1 to TRBJ2-7, with 9 bases fitting TRBD1. CDR1 DFQATT and CDR2 SNEGSKA come from the germline V gene (reference sequence). Unmatched junction bases numbered 19, after V lost 5 bases and J lost 2 bases. The CDR3 spans 18 residues. The DNA for the CDR3 is TGCAGTGCTGCGCTGGGGACAGGGCAAGGCGGGATTACCTACGAGCAGTACTTC. Its protein product is CSAALGTGQGGITYEQYF.

There are a few counts of this clonotype. CDR3 amino acids: CASSPLLSQVEPQHF. Here the CDR3 DNA reads TGTGCCAGCAGCCCCCTGCTTTCGCAAGTTGAGCCCCAGCATTTT. The chain uses TRBV7-2 and TRBJ1-5, with unresolved D. Deletions cut 5 bases from V and 8 bases from J, with 19 bases between. CDR1 is SGHTA, CDR2 FQGNSA, per germline. The CDR3 sequence is 15 residues long.

As regards this clonotype: A read error may produce the germline difference seen at one junction end. The CDR3, as DNA: TGTGCCAGCTCACCAGAGACAGATTTCGAGACCCGGTACTTC. Amino acid sequence: CASSPETDFETRYF. The chain combines TRBV18 with TRBJ2-5; a possible D gene is TRBD1 (5 bases). This CDR3 spans 14 amino acids. Germline V CDR1 and CDR2: KGHSH, LQKENI.

This clonotype was recorded at least ten times. The chain recombines TRBV20-1 with TRBJ2-7; no definite D call. CDR3 length equals 11 residues. V gave up 2 bases and J gave up 6 bases, with 8 bases separating them. Germline CDR1 and CDR2: DFQATT and SNEGSKA (reference sequence). The DNA of the CDR3 is TGCAGTGCTAGAACTCACCTCGAGCAGTACGTC. This translates into CSARTHLEQYV.

The table lists this clonotype with a few counts. The germline gene is not matched at one end of the junction; a read error may be the cause. The V call is TRBV2, the J call TRBJ2-1, with TRBD2 identical over 9 bases. Germline V gene sequence: CDR1 SNHLY, CDR2 FYNNEI. This CDR3 contains 15 residues. The CDR3 here is CASSESSGSYNEQSF. In DNA form, the CDR3 reads TGTGCCAGCAGTGAAAGTAGCGGGAGCTACAATGAGCAGTCCTTC.

The CDR3 loop is CASSSSGGAETQYF. The CDR3 DNA is TGCGCCAGCAGCTCCTCAGGGGGCGCAGAGACCCAGTACTTC. V usage is TRBV5-1 and J usage is TRBJ2-5; 8 bases match TRBD1. This CDR3 contains 14 residues. The V and J ends lost 3 bases and 4 bases, in that order; junction bases with no gene match: 5. The germline CDR1 and CDR2 sequences are SGHRS and YFSETQ.

The sample holds many counts of this clonotype. The rearrangement uses TRBV27 and TRBJ2-7; TRBD1 matches at 7 bases. J was trimmed by 2 bases and V by 4 bases; bases with no gene match: 5. Germline assignment: CDR1 MNHEY and CDR2 SMNVEV (reference sequence). The CDR3 is 14 residues long. DNA of the CDR3: TGTGCCAGCAGTTACAGGGGAAGTCCCTACGAGCAGTACTTC. Protein sequence: CASSYRGSPYEQYF.

The table lists this clonotype with many counts. The chain employs TRBV6-1 and TRBJ2-1; TRBD2 aligns across 12 bases. From germline, CDR1 is MNHNS and CDR2 SASEGT. The CDR3 loop spans 15 amino acids. Trimming removed 5 bases from V and 9 bases from J; junction bases left unmatched: 8. This CDR3 is CASSLAGGPAGEQFF. CDR3 sequence (DNA): TGTGCCAGCAGTCTAGCGGGAGGGCCGGCCGGTGAGCAGTTCTTC.

About this clonotype: Possible read error: a much larger clone is one base away. The chain combines TRBV25-1 with TRBJ1-2; TRBD1 is a possible D gene (6 bases). Germline values: CDR1 MGHDK, CDR2 SYGVNS. V dropped 8 bases and J dropped 9 bases, with 16 bases sitting between them. The CDR3 spans 12 residues. The CDR3 sequence: CASSTGKGSYTF. CDR3 in DNA: TGTGCCAGCTCAACAGGGAAGGGTAGCTACACCTTC.

This CDR3 is CASSFNGGRVRQPQHF. In DNA, the CDR3 is TGTGCCAGCAGTTTTAACGGGGGCAGGGTACGGCAGCCCCAGCATTTT. The chain carries TRBV28 and TRBJ1-5; D may be TRBD1 (6 bases). Germline V gene lookup returns CDR1 MDHEN and CDR2 SYDVKM. The V and J ends lost 3 bases and 7 bases respectively, with 19 bases between them. The CDR3 runs to 16 residues.

The rearrangement links TRBV19 to TRBJ2-7; unclear D gene. Per the germline V gene, CDR1 is LNHDA and CDR2 is SQIVND (reference sequence). Deletions cut 10 bases from V and 4 bases from J, with 20 bases between. The CDR3 is 14 residues long. For the CDR3, the DNA is TGTGCCACAAAGGAATCCCCCTTCCGGTACGAGCAGTACTTC. Its translation is CATKESPFRYEQYF. The whole variable domain, remainder taken from reference TRBV19 and TRBJ2-7, is DGGITQSPKYLFRKEGQNVTLSCEQNLNHDAMYWYRQDPGQGLRLIYYSQIVNDFQKGDIAEGYSVSREKKESFPLTVTSAQKNPTAFYLCATKESPFRYEQYFGPGTRLTVT.

The chain employs TRBV12-3 or TRBV12-4 and TRBJ1-5, with a possible D match to TRBD1 (5 bases). This CDR3 region has 15 residues. The V and J ends lost 6 bases and 1 base respectively, with 13 bases between them. In DNA form, the CDR3 reads TGTGCCAGCAGGGCCGGGGGGGGAAGCAATCAGCCCCAGCATTTT. It codes for CASRAGGGSNQPQHF.

This clonotype was seen a handful of times. The gene calls are TRBV7-2 and TRBJ1-4; unclear D gene. V dropped 2 bases and J dropped 8 bases, with 9 bases sitting between them. This CDR3 region has 13 residues. Germline V gene lookup returns CDR1 SGHTA and CDR2 FQGNSA. CDR3 in amino acids: CASSLNIGEKLFF. In DNA, the CDR3 is TGTGCCAGCAGCTTAAACATCGGGGAAAAACTGTTTTTT.

At least ten counts were recorded for this clonotype. The rearrangement uses TRBV28 and TRBJ2-7; tentatively, D is TRBD1 or TRBD2 (5 bases each). This CDR3 has 15 amino acids. Germline loops: CDR1 MDHEN, CDR2 SYDVKM. V lost 6 bases and J lost 6, with 21 bases in between. The DNA of the CDR3 is TGTGCCAGCAGGACATCGGGGACCCCAGTTGGCGAGCAGTACGTC. Amino acid sequence: CASRTSGTPVGEQYV.

At least ten counts were recorded for this clonotype. V gene TRBV20-1 combines with J gene TRBJ2-7; no clear D gene. CDR1 is DFQATT, CDR2 SNEGSKA, per germline (reference sequence). The germline V and J ends were trimmed by 6 bases and 2 bases, with 14 bases remaining between them. The CDR3 extends over 13 amino acids. The CDR3 DNA reads as TGCAGTGCCGGCCGCGGTTCAACCTACGAGCAGTACTTC. It translates to CSAGRGSTYEQYF.

This chain joins TRBV12-3 or TRBV12-4 and TRBJ2-4; no reliable D call. The CDR3 spans 16 residues. With 2 bases removed from V and 0 bases from J, the gap between germline ends came to 11 bases. The CDR3 DNA is TGTGCCAGCAGTTTACTCGGCAGGACAGCCAAAAACATTCAGTACTTC. This codes for CASSLLGRTAKNIQYF.

Ten or more counts support this clonotype. The V call is TRBV20-1, the J call TRBJ2-1, with 7 positions matching TRBD2. J gave up 3 bases and V 3 bases, and 8 bases lay outside the gene matches. Germline CDR1 DFQATT, CDR2 SNEGSKA (reference sequence). This CDR3 is 15 amino acids long. The DNA for the CDR3 is TGCAGTGCTAGGGTCACCGGGACTAACTACAATGAGCAGTTCTTC. Translation gives CSARVTGTNYNEQFF.

This clonotype was counted many times. The J gene is TRBJ1-1, the V gene TRBV6-1; 7 bases are shared with TRBD1. Trimming removed 5 bases from V and 6 bases from J; junction bases left unmatched: 3. This CDR3 region has 12 residues. Germline V CDR1 and CDR2: MNHNS, SASEGT. CDR3 region: CASSIRGAEAFF. The CDR3 nucleotides are TGTGCCAGCAGTATCAGGGGGGCTGAAGCTTTCTTT.

J is TRBJ1-1 and V is TRBV19, with a possible D match to TRBD1 (5 bases). The CDR3 sequence is 13 residues long. With 4 bases removed from V and 4 bases from J, the gap between germline ends came to 10 bases. From germline, CDR1 is LNHDA and CDR2 SQIVND (reference sequence). The CDR3 DNA follows: TGTGCCAGTAGTAGGGACCGAGGCACTGAAGCTTTCTTT. This codes for CASSRDRGTEAFF.

This clonotype has more than one count but fewer than ten. The J gene is TRBJ1-1, the V gene TRBV10-1; D is perhaps TRBD1 (5 bases). The CDR3 sequence is 15 residues long. Trimming stripped 0 bases from V and 4 bases from J, with 12 bases between. Per germline, CDR1 WNHNN and CDR2 SYGVQD (reference sequence). The chain's CDR3 is CASSESGDPRTEAFF. In DNA form, the CDR3 reads TGCGCCAGCAGTGAGTCTGGGGACCCTCGCACTGAAGCTTTCTTT.

This clonotype came up many times. The chain carries TRBV20-1 and TRBJ1-6; D gene ambiguous. This CDR3 is built from 18 residues. Trimming shortened V by 5 bases and J by 0 bases, and 20 bases separated the two germline ends. Germline assignment: CDR1 DFQATT and CDR2 SNEGSKA (reference sequence). The CDR3 region has the DNA TGCAGTGCTCCCACCCCCGCAGCTTTTAGCTCCTATAATTCACCCCTCCACTTT. This gives the protein CSAPTPAAFSSYNSPLHF.

The rearrangement joins TRBV29-1 to TRBJ2-3; D is possibly TRBD2 (6 bases). The CDR3 runs to 14 residues. The V and J ends lost 4 bases and 2 bases respectively, with 13 bases between them. CDR1 SQVTM and CDR2 ANQGSEA come from the germline V gene. DNA of the CDR3: TGCAGCGTTGTGGGGGGAATAAACACAGATACGCAGTATTTT. Amino acids: CSVVGGINTDTQYF.

V usage is TRBV5-1 and J usage is TRBJ2-3; D remains ambiguous. Trimming removed 0 bases at V and 2 bases at J, with 7 bases between. Germline V gives CDR1 SGHRS, CDR2 YFSETQ. CDR3 length: 14 residues. CDR3 in DNA: TGCGCCAGCAGCTTGGAATATATCACAGATACGCAGTATTTT. Protein product: CASSLEYITDTQYF.

A word on this clonotype: The junction departs from the called germline gene at one end, perhaps through a read error. The V call is TRBV4-1, the J call TRBJ1-3; D is perhaps TRBD1 (5 bases). Per the germline V gene, CDR1 is MGHRA and CDR2 is YSYEKL. This CDR3 region has 14 residues. The CDR3 loop reads CASSQALGGSTIYF. CDR3 sequence (DNA): TGCGCCAGCAGCCAAGCCCTGGGGGGAAGCACCATATATTTT.